These 20 T cell receptor beta chains were all obtained from the same sample, sequenced in a study of T cell repertoires in cytomegalovirus infection. The antigens these receptors bind are not known. Via MiXCR, TCRdb re-called the reads, giving one row per CDR3 protein. The table lists 900,000 to 950,000 distinct CDR3 sequences, around 29% of them singletons, with over 12% in the top ten. Specimen: cultured CD8+ T cells from PBMCs, collected from culture after CMV antigen stimulation. Every receptor here comes from a human donor in good health (CMV status not recorded). Some clones in this sample may be carry-over from other donors' samples.

The rearrangement joins TRBV19 to TRBJ1-3; unclear D gene. Germline CDR1 and CDR2: LNHDA and SQIVND (reference sequence). V lost 5 bases and J 2 bases, leaving 7 bases between the germline ends. This CDR3 has 13 amino acids. The CDR3 DNA reads as TGTGCCAGTAGTTTGGAGACTGGAAACACCATATATTTT. As protein: CASSLETGNTIYF. Complete variable domain (other parts from reference TRBV19 and TRBJ1-3): DGGITQSPKYLFRKEGQNVTLSCEQNLNHDAMYWYRQDPGQGLRLIYYSQIVNDFQKGDIAEGYSVSREKKESFPLTVTSAQKNPTAFYLCASSLETGNTIYFGEGSWLTVV.

Ten or more counts support this clonotype. The J gene is TRBJ2-3, the V gene TRBV7-6, with 10 positions matching TRBD2. Germline V gene sequence: CDR1 SGHVS, CDR2 FNYEAQ. V shed 2 bases and J 5 bases; nucleotides not matched to a gene: 4. This CDR3 has 15 residues. In DNA, the CDR3 is TGTGCCAGCAGCTTACTAGCGGGGGCCCGAGATACGCAGTATTTT. Translated, it gives CASSLLAGARDTQYF.

The J gene is TRBJ2-1, the V gene TRBV27; 9 bases line up with TRBD2. Per germline, CDR1 MNHEY and CDR2 SMNVEV (reference sequence). After removal of 7 bases from V and 10 bases from J, the junction contained 11 bases not matched to a gene. The CDR3 runs 14 residues. The CDR3 bases are TGTGCCAGCATCCCGGGTAGCGGGGGATCGGAGCAGTTCTTC. Translation: CASIPGSGGSEQFF.

In its sample, this clonotype was seen a few times. The CDR3 region has the DNA TGTGCCAGCAGCTTAGCGGACAGGGGGCCCGAGCAGTACGTC. Amino acids: CASSLADRGPEQYV. V is TRBV7-9 and J is TRBJ2-7; 11 bases are a match to TRBD1. The length of the CDR3 is 14 residues. Germline trimming cut 0 bases from V and 6 bases from J; bases unmatched to any gene: 1. Germline loops: CDR1 SEHNR, CDR2 FQNEAQ (reference sequence).

The chain joins TRBV7-4 to TRBJ2-7; TRBD1 aligns across 11 bases. Germline lookup yields CDR1 SGHVT and CDR2 SQSDAQ. Trimming at V came to 6 bases and at J to 0 bases, leaving 1 base not matched to a gene. The CDR3 sequence is 14 residues long. CDR3 sequence reads: CASRGQGASYEQYV. The CDR3 nucleotides read TGTGCCAGCAGAGGACAGGGGGCCTCCTACGAGCAGTACGTC.

This clonotype was observed a few times. The V and J genes are TRBV5-4 and TRBJ2-1, with 13 bases that match TRBD2. The CDR3 has 14 amino acids. Trimming took 6 bases from V and 9 from J; bases not matched to a gene: 6. Germline V gene sequence: CDR1 SGHNT, CDR2 YYREEE (reference sequence). The CDR3, as DNA: TGTGCCAGCACCGGACTAGCGGGGGTGGGTGAGCAGTTCTTC. Its protein product is CASTGLAGVGEQFF.

V is TRBV7-8 and J is TRBJ2-5, with TRBD1 matching over 10 bases. This CDR3 is built from 13 residues. CDR1 is SGHVS and CDR2 is FQNEAQ in the germline V gene. Unmatched junction bases numbered 4, after V lost 5 bases and J lost 7 bases. CDR3 nucleotide sequence: TGTGCCAGCAGCCCGGACAGGGGGGGGACCCAGTACTTC. Protein: CASSPDRGGTQYF. The complete variable domain, with remaining parts taken from reference TRBV7-8 and TRBJ2-5, reads GAGVSQSPRYKVAKRGQDVALRCDPISGHVSLFWYQQALGQGPEFLTYFQNEAQLDKSGLPSDRFFAERPEGSVSTLKIQRTQQEDSAVYLCASSPDRGGTQYFGPGTRLLVL.

The rearrangement uses TRBV14 and TRBJ1-2; D gene unclear. Germline V gives CDR1 SGHDN, CDR2 FVKESK. The ends were cut back, 1 base at V and 4 bases at J, with 13 bases in the middle. CDR3 length: 15 residues. The CDR3 spells CASSQGRQFFYGYTF. The DNA of the CDR3 is TGTGCCAGCAGCCAAGGGCGGCAGTTCTTCTATGGCTACACCTTC.

A word on this clonotype: It may be a read error: a sequence one base away is much more abundant. The chain links TRBV7-8 to TRBJ1-5; the D is unclear. The V and J ends lost 6 bases and 1 base respectively, with 13 bases between them. Germline V gene sequence: CDR1 SGHVS, CDR2 FQNEAQ. The CDR3 has 15 residues. In DNA, the CDR3 is TGTGCCAGCAGTCGCTGCGGGGAGAGCAATCAGCCCCAGCATTTT. Protein sequence: CASSRCGESNQPQHF.

J is TRBJ1-5 and V is TRBV12-5; 8 bases match TRBD1. The V and J ends lost 6 bases and 2 bases, in that order; junction bases with no gene match: 3. This CDR3 has 14 amino acids. Germline CDR1 LGHNT, CDR2 FRNRAP. CDR3 protein: CASGLDRGNQPQHF. CDR3 sequence (DNA): TGTGCTAGTGGCCTGGACAGGGGCAATCAGCCCCAGCATTTT.

This clonotype was observed a handful of times. V is TRBV15 and J is TRBJ2-3; 14 bases match TRBD2. The CDR3 spans 14 residues. Trimming removed 10 bases from V and 7 bases from J; junction bases left unmatched: 7. Germline assignment: CDR1 LNHNV and CDR2 YYDKDF (reference sequence). CDR3 sequence reads: CAIPGLAGANTQYF. For the CDR3, the DNA is TGTGCCATTCCGGGACTAGCGGGGGCCAATACGCAGTATTTT.

In its sample, this clonotype was seen a few times. V and J are TRBV27 and TRBJ1-1; TRBD1 agrees at 10 bases. Trimming at V came to 5 bases and at J to 0 bases, leaving 6 bases not matched to a gene. CDR3 size: 16 residues. Germline assignment: CDR1 MNHEY and CDR2 SMNVEV (reference sequence). The chain's CDR3 is CASSPGQGPMNTEAFF. For the CDR3, the DNA is TGTGCCAGCAGTCCGGGACAGGGGCCTATGAACACTGAAGCTTTCTTT.

The rearrangement joins TRBV11-2 to TRBJ2-5; 7 bases are shared with TRBD2. This CDR3 is built from 19 residues. Germline assignment: CDR1 SGHAT and CDR2 FQNNGV. V dropped 4 bases and J dropped 3; count of bases not matched to a gene: 20. In DNA, the CDR3 is TGTGCCAGCAGCTCGATAAGGGGTGGCGGGGGAAGGTCAGAAGAGACCCAGTACTTC. This encodes CASSSIRGGGGRSEETQYF.

The V gene is TRBV15, the J gene TRBJ2-4, with D perhaps assigned TRBD1 or TRBD2 (7 bases each). The CDR3 has 15 amino acids. V was pared by 8 bases and J by 0 bases, with 14 bases between. Germline V lookup: CDR1 LNHNV, CDR2 YYDKDF (reference sequence). The CDR3 spells CATRGGGLAKNIQYF. In DNA, the CDR3 is TGTGCCACCCGGGGAGGGGGCCTAGCCAAAAACATTCAGTACTTC. The complete variable domain, with remaining parts taken from reference TRBV15 and TRBJ2-4, reads DAMVIQNPRYQVTQFGKPVTLSCSQTLNHNVMYWYQQKSSQAPKLLFHYYDKDFNNEADTPDNFQSRRPNTSFCFLDIRSPGLGDTAMYLCATRGGGLAKNIQYFGAGTRLSVL.

A word on this clonotype: Given a much more abundant clone one base away, this may be a read error. The V and J genes are TRBV7-2 and TRBJ1-5; 8 nucleotides line up with TRBD1. CDR1 is SGHTA and CDR2 is FQGNSA in the germline V gene. This CDR3 is built from 16 residues. The CDR3: CDSSLAQRQGNQPQHF. CDR3 DNA sequence: TGTGACAGCAGCTTAGCGCAAAGACAGGGGAATCAGCCCCAGCATTTT.

The chain employs TRBV6-1 and TRBJ2-7; no definite D call. In germline, CDR1 is MNHNS, CDR2 SASEGT. Trimming left V 6 bases short and J 7 bases short, with 1 base between. The CDR3 is made up of 8 amino acids. CDR3 sequence: CASREQYF. DNA of the CDR3: TGTGCCAGCAGGGAGCAGTACTTC.

This clonotype came up many times. The genes are TRBV7-2 and TRBJ1-1, with a tentative D call TRBD1 (5 bases). CDR3 length: 15 amino acids. The V gene lost 4 bases and the J gene lost 1 base, with 13 bases spanning the gap. Germline V CDR1 and CDR2: SGHTA, FQGNSA. The CDR3 here is CASSSRRGGNTEAFF. In DNA, the CDR3 is TGTGCCAGCAGCTCACGTCGGGGGGGGAACACTGAAGCTTTCTTT.

This clonotype was picked up a small number of times. The chain couples TRBV12-3 or TRBV12-4 to TRBJ2-1, with 7 bases aligning to TRBD1. The CDR3 has 15 residues. V shed 5 bases and J 0 bases; nucleotides not matched to a gene: 4. Here the CDR3 DNA reads TGTGCCAGCAGTCCCACAGGGGCCTCCTACAATGAGCAGTTCTTC. This translates into CASSPTGASYNEQFF.

This clonotype appeared a few times. The rearrangement joins TRBV12-3 or TRBV12-4 to TRBJ1-4; D may be TRBD1 (5 bases). This CDR3 region has 15 residues. Trimming removed 7 bases from V and 7 bases from J, with 19 bases in between. DNA of the CDR3: TGTGCCAGCAAATCGGGGGGACTCCTCCGTGAAAAACTGTTTTTT. It is translated as CASKSGGLLREKLFF.

This clonotype was detected a few times. The J gene is TRBJ2-7, the V gene TRBV10-2; the D gene is possibly TRBD1 (7 bases). V lost 0 bases and J lost 4, with 16 bases in between. The germline CDR1 and CDR2 sequences are WSHSY and SAAADI. The CDR3 runs 16 residues. The CDR3 spells CASSESRAGGPYEQYF. Written as DNA, the CDR3 is TGCGCCAGCAGTGAGTCAAGGGCAGGGGGGCCATACGAGCAGTACTTC.